The TCR beta chain under discussion was sequenced for a study of CD8 T cells in ankylosing spondylitis. The germline CDR1 and CDR2 sequences are MNHNS and SASEGT. The CDR3 has 13 amino acids. V gave up 4 bases and J gave up 1 base, with 7 bases separating them. Overall study results and limits: Blood from ankylosing spondylitis patients appeared to carry a characteristic roughly 8-variant TCR beta motif. Existing reports had already noted some motif variants in reactive arthritis synovial fluid and blood. In ankylosing spondylitis patients, matched synovial fluid reportedly showed significant enrichment of disease-linked clones.

Quantitative 5'-RACE with molecular barcodes generated TCR beta libraries. MiXCR was run by TCRdb on the 5' RACE reads, yielding one entry per CDR3 protein. The data contain approximately 100,000 distinct CDR3 sequences, roughly 8.7% of them seen just once; the ten biggest clones take up about a tenth. In this sample, this clonotype turned up a few times. Its antigen is as yet unknown. The specimen was blood, either unsorted or a sorted T cell fraction (not recorded which). The sequence came from a male donor with ankylosing spondylitis or in good health (not recorded which). V is TRBV6-1 and J is TRBJ2-5, with D possibly being TRBD2 (6 bases). The DNA of the CDR3 is TGTGCCAGCAGTGGGGGGGTCCAAGAGACCCAGTACTTC. This gives the protein CASSGGVQETQYF.